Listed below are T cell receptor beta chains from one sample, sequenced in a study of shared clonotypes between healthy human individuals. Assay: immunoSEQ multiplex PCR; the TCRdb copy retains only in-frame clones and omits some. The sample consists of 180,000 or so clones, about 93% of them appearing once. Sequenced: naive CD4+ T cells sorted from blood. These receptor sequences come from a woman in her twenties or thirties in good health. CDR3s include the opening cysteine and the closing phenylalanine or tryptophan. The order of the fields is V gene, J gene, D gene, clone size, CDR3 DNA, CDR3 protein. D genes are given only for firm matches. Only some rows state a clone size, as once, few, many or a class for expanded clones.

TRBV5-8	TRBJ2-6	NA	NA	TGTGCCAGCACCGCTCTATCGTCTGGGGCCAACGTCCTGACTTTC	CASTALSSGANVLTF
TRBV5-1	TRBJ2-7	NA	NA	TGCGCCAGCAGCTTAAGTGCAGGGCCCGGATCCTACGAGCAGTACTTC	CASSLSAGPGSYEQYF
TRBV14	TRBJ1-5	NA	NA	TGTGCCAGCAGCCAAGAAGGGTTTCAGCCCCAGCATTTT	CASSQEGFQPQHF
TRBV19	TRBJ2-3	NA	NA	TGTGCCAGTAGCCTACCGCCGGCAGATACGCAGTATTTT	CASSLPPADTQYF
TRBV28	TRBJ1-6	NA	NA	TGTGCCAGCAGTTTGGAGCCGGGGGCGCCGAATTCACCCCTCCACTTT	CASSLEPGAPNSPLHF
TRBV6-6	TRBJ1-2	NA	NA	TGTGCCAGCCGGACAAACTATGGCTACACCTTC	CASRTNYGYTF
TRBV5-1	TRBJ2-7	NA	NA	TGCGCCAGCACCCCGCTTACCCCGCACTACGAGCAGTACTTC	CASTPLTPHYEQYF
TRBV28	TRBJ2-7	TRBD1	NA	TGTGCCAGCAGTTTTGACAGGGGTAGCTCCTACGAGCAGTACTTC	CASSFDRGSSYEQYF
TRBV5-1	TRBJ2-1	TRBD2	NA	TGCGCCAGCAGCTTGGTTGGACTAGACAACAATGAGCAGTTCTTC	CASSLVGLDNNEQFF
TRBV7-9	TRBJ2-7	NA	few	TGTGCCAGCAGGCAGCCACGCTCCTACGAGCAGTACTTC	CASRQPRSYEQYF
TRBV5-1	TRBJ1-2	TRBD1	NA	TGCGCCAGCAGCTTGGCGGGACAGGGGTGGTATGGCTACACCTTC	CASSLAGQGWYGYTF
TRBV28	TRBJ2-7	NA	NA	TGTGCCAGCAGAGAAGGGGGGGTTAGGCACGAGCAGTACTTC	CASREGGVRHEQYF
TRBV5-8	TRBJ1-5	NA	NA	TGTGCCAGCAGCCCGGGGAATCAGCCCCAGCATTTT	CASSPGNQPQHF
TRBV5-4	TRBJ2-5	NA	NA	TGTGCCAGCAGCTTGGCGGCCGGGGTCCAAGAGACCCAGTACTTC	CASSLAAGVQETQYF
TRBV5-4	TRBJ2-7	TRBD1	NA	TGTGCCAGCAGCTATCCCCGGGACAGGAGCTCCTACGAGCAGTACTTC	CASSYPRDRSSYEQYF
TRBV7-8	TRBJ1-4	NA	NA	TGTGCCAGCAGCTTAGACAGGGTGTTGGTCTCACGGTCATCGGCTAATGAAAAACTGTTTTTT	CASSLDRVLVSRSSANEKLFF
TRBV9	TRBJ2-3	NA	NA	TGTGCCAGCAGCGTTGAAGACAGGACCCTCGCAGATACGCAGTATTTT	CASSVEDRTLADTQYF
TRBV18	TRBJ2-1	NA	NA	TGTGCCAGCTCACCACCGGGGGCAGAGGAATACAATGAGCAGTTCTTC	CASSPPGAEEYNEQFF
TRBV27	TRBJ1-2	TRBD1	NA	TGTGCCAGCAGTTTTGTCGCCGGACAGGGGGTAGGCTACACCTTC	CASSFVAGQGVGYTF
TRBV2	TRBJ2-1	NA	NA	TGTGCCAGCAGTGAAGTCTATGAGCAGTTCTTC	CASSEVYEQFF
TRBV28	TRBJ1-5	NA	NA	TGTGCCAGCAGTTTATCCGGCGGCAGCTCTAATCAGCCCCAGCATTTT	CASSLSGGSSNQPQHF
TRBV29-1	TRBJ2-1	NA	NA	TGCAGCGTTGGTTCAAACCTGCTCTATGAGCAGTTCTTC	CSVGSNLLYEQFF
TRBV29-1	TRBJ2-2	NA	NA	TGCAGCGTTGGGCAGTTGAACACCGGGGAGCTGTTTTTT	CSVGQLNTGELFF
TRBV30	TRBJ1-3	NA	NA	TGTGCCTGGAGGGTACAGAGCTCTGGAAACACCATATATTTT	CAWRVQSSGNTIYF
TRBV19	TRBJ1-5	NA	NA	TGTGCCAGTAGACATTACTGGAGAAATAGCAATCAGCCCCAGCATTTT	CASRHYWRNSNQPQHF
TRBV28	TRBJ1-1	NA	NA	TGTGCCAGCAGGGCCGGGACATTGAACACTGAAGCTTTCTTT	CASRAGTLNTEAFF
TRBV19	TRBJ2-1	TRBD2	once	TGTGCCAGTAGGCCGGGACTAGCGAAATACAATGAGCAGTTCTTC	CASRPGLAKYNEQFF
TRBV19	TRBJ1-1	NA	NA	TGTGCCAGTAGTATATCCCAGAACACTGAAGCTTTCTTT	CASSISQNTEAFF